Following are 5 T cell receptor beta chains from one sample sequenced in a study of breast tumors, draining lymph nodes, adjacent tissues. TCRdb reprocessed the multiplex PCR reads with MiXCR, giving one entry per CDR3 protein. Of 250,000 or so distinct CDR3 sequences detected, 30% to 35% appear once; the ten largest clones hold roughly 1.1%. Axillary draining lymph nodes of breast cancer patients supplied the node samples. Material for sequencing was axillary lymph node tissue. These receptors were obtained from a female donor with breast cancer. Some clones in this sample may be carry-over from other donors' samples.

This clonotype was seen at least ten times. V usage is TRBV19 and J usage is TRBJ2-5, with 7 bases matching TRBD1. The CDR3 consists of 13 residues. J lost 4 bases, V lost 6 bases, and 5 bases had no gene match. Germline-derived CDR1 and CDR2 are LNHDA and SQIVND (reference sequence). The CDR3 spells CASRTGVSETQYF. The DNA for the CDR3 is TGTGCCAGTAGAACAGGGGTTTCAGAGACCCAGTACTTC.

The chain employs TRBV28 and TRBJ2-5; D ambiguous. The J call may be faulty, since TRBJ2-4 better matches the DNA end. CDR3 length equals 12 residues. The V gene's germline CDR1 is MDHEN and CDR2 SYDVKM. Here the CDR3 reads CASSVAKNIQYF. CDR3 in DNA: TGTGCCAGCAGTGTAGCCAAAAACATTCAGTACTTC.

This clonotype was found many times. The chain uses TRBV6-5 and TRBJ1-6, with D unclear. The CDR3 loop spans 13 amino acids. The germline V gene has CDR1 MNHEY and CDR2 SVGAGI. V lost 4 bases and J 5 bases, leaving 6 bases between the germline ends. CDR3 sequence: CASSSLNNSPLHF. The CDR3 region has the DNA TGTGCCAGCAGTTCCTTAAATAATTCACCCCTCCACTTT.

This clonotype was observed at least ten times. V gene TRBV5-1 combines with J gene TRBJ1-4; the D is unclear. Trimming took off 0 bases at V and 4 bases at J, with 7 bases between the two ends. CDR1 is SGHRS and CDR2 is YFSETQ in the germline V gene. The CDR3 runs 14 residues. The CDR3: CASSLGTLNEKLFF. CDR3 nucleotide sequence: TGCGCCAGCAGCTTGGGGACCCTTAATGAAAAACTGTTTTTT.

The CDR3 here is CASSQPGQGANSPLHF. DNA of the CDR3: TGTGCCAGCAGCCAGCCCGGACAGGGGGCGAATTCACCCCTCCACTTT. The V and J genes are TRBV25-1 and TRBJ1-6, with 11 positions matching TRBD1. With V trimmed by 6 bases and J by 7 bases, 8 bases remained unmatched. The length of the CDR3 is 16 residues. Germline V gives CDR1 MGHDK, CDR2 SYGVNS. Full variable domain (remainder filled in from reference TRBV25-1 and TRBJ1-6): EADIYQTPRYLVIGTGKKITLECSQTMGHDKMYWYQQDPGMELHLIHYSYGVNSTEKGDLSSESTVSRIRTEHFPLTLESARPSHTSQYLCASSQPGQGANSPLHFGNGTRLTVT.